The 12 T cell receptor beta chains presented below share a single source sample, sequenced in a study of human T cells and chemical hapten exposure. A single record per CDR3 protein comes from TCRdb applying MiXCR to the RACE reads. Of under 450,000 distinct CDR3 sequences in the sample, about 6% are singletons; the top ten hold roughly 5.4%. Time point denoted: patch test 2, 6 weeks after DPC sensitization. The sample's treatment: therapeutic diphenylcyclopropenone sensitization with weekly scalp DPC. The sample consisted of whole blood, taken in connection with sensitization to the hapten diphenylcyclopropenone (DPC). The receptors come from a woman between 18 and 30 years old with alopecia areata. Some clones in this sample may be carry-over from other donors' samples.

The rearrangement uses TRBV7-2 and TRBJ2-3; 7 positions agree with TRBD2. The CDR3 sequence is 16 residues long. V dropped 1 base and J dropped 1; count of bases not matched to a gene: 5. Germline CDR1 reads SGHTA; CDR2 reads FQGNSA. In nucleotides, the CDR3 is TGTGCCAGCAGCTTAGGTTCGGGGGGAGGCACAGATACGCAGTATTTT. Translating it yields CASSLGSGGGTDTQYF.

This clonotype appeared many times. This sequence joins TRBV5-1 and TRBJ1-3; the D gene is possibly TRBD1 (5 bases). CDR1 and CDR2 (germline): SGHRS, YFSETQ. CDR3 length: 16 residues. V lost 4 bases to trimming and J lost 0 bases, with 14 bases between them. The CDR3 sequence: CASSRGAGSSGNTIYF. The CDR3 DNA follows: TGCGCCAGCAGCCGCGGGGCAGGGAGCTCTGGAAACACCATATATTTT. The whole variable domain, filled in from reference TRBV5-1 and TRBJ1-3, reads KAGVTQTPRYLIKTRGQQVTLSCSPISGHRSVSWYQQTPGQGLQFLFEYFSETQRNKGNFPGRFSGRQFSNSRSEMNVSTLELGDSALYLCASSRGAGSSGNTIYFGEGSWLTVV.

The sample holds many counts of this clonotype. The rearrangement joins TRBV12-3 or TRBV12-4 to TRBJ2-7; D perhaps matches TRBD1 (8 bases). The CDR3 is 15 amino acids. V shed 6 bases and J shed 6 bases, with 21 bases lying between them. The CDR3 loop is CASSPQGGPVVEQYF. The CDR3 DNA reads as TGTGCCAGCAGCCCACAGGGGGGGCCGGTAGTCGAGCAGTACTTC.

This clonotype has at least ten counts. The V gene is TRBV5-4, the J gene TRBJ2-3, with no clear D. The CDR3 contains 12 residues. Per the germline V gene, CDR1 is SGHNT and CDR2 is YYREEE (reference sequence). Trimming removed 2 bases at V and 6 bases at J, with 7 bases between. CDR3 nucleotides: TGTGCCAGCAGCTTCAGCGTCGATACGCAGTATTTT. Translating gives CASSFSVDTQYF.

This clonotype was recorded many times. This rearrangement joins TRBV6-2 or TRBV6-3 to TRBJ1-1, with D perhaps TRBD1 (5 bases). Trimming removed 7 bases at V and 4 bases at J, with 13 bases between. Germline lookup yields CDR1 MNHEY and CDR2 SVGEGT. The CDR3 covers 13 residues. This chain's CDR3 is CASNRAGSTEAFF. DNA for the CDR3: TGTGCCAGCAATCGGGCAGGGTCCACTGAAGCTTTCTTT.

CDR3 coding DNA: TGTGCCAGCAGTGACGATGTCCGGGGGACCCAGTACTTC. As protein: CASSDDVRGTQYF. This chain uses TRBV6-4 with TRBJ2-5; maybe TRBD2 (5 bases). This CDR3 is built from 13 residues. The V gene's germline CDR1 is MRHNA and CDR2 SNTAGT. Deletions cut 2 bases from V and 7 bases from J, with 11 bases between.

V is TRBV2 and J is TRBJ1-2; 7 nucleotides line up with TRBD1. This CDR3 is built from 14 residues. Trimming cost V 2 bases and J 3 bases; bases outside gene matches: 3. Germline V CDR1 and CDR2: SNHLY, FYNNEI. CDR3 coding DNA: TGTGCCAGCAGTGAACAGGGGACAGACTATGGCTACACCTTC. It specifies CASSEQGTDYGYTF.

This clonotype was picked up a small number of times. The rearrangement uses TRBV7-3 and TRBJ1-2; 7 bases line up with TRBD1. Per the germline V gene, CDR1 is SGHTA and CDR2 is FQGTGA. The V segment lost 5 bases and the J segment 8 bases; nucleotides outside the gene matches: 8. This CDR3 has 13 amino acids. DNA for the CDR3: TGTGCCAGCAGCCTACAGGGGCGCGCCGGCTACACCTTC. Amino acid sequence: CASSLQGRAGYTF.

This clonotype appeared a few times. The chain couples TRBV7-9 to TRBJ2-5, with D maybe TRBD1 (7 bases). The CDR3 consists of 14 residues. With 5 bases removed from V and 1 base from J, the gap between germline ends came to 11 bases. From germline, CDR1 is SEHNR and CDR2 FQNEAQ (reference sequence). The CDR3 loop reads CASSRGTAQETQYF. DNA for the CDR3: TGTGCCAGCAGCCGCGGGACAGCCCAAGAGACCCAGTACTTC.

In this sample, this clonotype turned up many times. V and J are TRBV7-2 and TRBJ2-5, with 7 bases that match TRBD2. V shed 5 bases and J 4 bases; nucleotides not matched to a gene: 4. The CDR3 contains 13 residues. Per germline, CDR1 SGHTA and CDR2 FQGNSA. The CDR3 DNA is TGTGCCAGCAGCGTAAGCGGGGTAGAGACCCAGTACTTC. Translating gives CASSVSGVETQYF.

Many counts were recorded for this clonotype. The genes are TRBV2 and TRBJ2-5, with D uncertain. The CDR3 contains 13 residues. Germline V lookup: CDR1 SNHLY, CDR2 FYNNEI. Trimming pared 4 bases from V and 5 bases from J, leaving 11 bases between. This CDR3 reads CASSVVALETQYF. The CDR3 DNA is TGTGCCAGCAGTGTAGTGGCTCTCGAGACCCAGTACTTC.

V and J are TRBV12-3 or TRBV12-4 and TRBJ2-1; 10 positions agree with TRBD2. This CDR3 spans 15 amino acids. V gave up 5 bases and J gave up 8 bases; unmatched junction bases: 9. CDR3 bases: TGTGCCAGCAGTCCCGGGGTAGCGGGGGGTCATGAGCAGTTCTTC. It specifies CASSPGVAGGHEQFF.